This TCR beta chain was sequenced during a study of blood T cell repertoires in COVID-19. Study background: PBMCs, B-cell-depleted T cells, or T cells provided the cDNA or gDNA that made up the material.

The protocol was immunoSEQ multiplex PCR, while the TCRdb copy is restricted to in-frame clones and leaves out a portion. The sample has roughly 250,000 clones; 86% are singletons. Sequences were obtained from PBMCs or T cells enriched from blood (not recorded which). This sequence originates from a woman aged 45 to 65 who had recovered from COVID-19.

CDR3 nucleotides: TGTGCCAGCAGCCCTATCAGGGTAGCGGGAGGGCAAGAGCAGTACTTC. Protein product: CASSPIRVAGGQEQYF. The rearrangement uses TRBV7-6 and TRBJ2-7, with 11 bases that match TRBD2. Trimming took 5 bases from V and 7 from J; bases not matched to a gene: 13. CDR3 length: 16 residues. The V gene's germline CDR1 is SGHVS and CDR2 FNYEAQ.